At least ten counts were recorded for the clone carrying this TCR beta chain. This entry is derived from a study of neurological immune-mediated disorders. TCRdb re-called the 5' RACE reads with MiXCR, one entry per CDR3 protein. The repertoire holds around 25,000 distinct CDR3 sequences, with 2% to 3% as singletons. V was shortened by 8 bases and J by 9 bases, with 11 bases between the two germline ends. Germline V gene lookup returns CDR1 SQVTM and CDR2 ANQGSEA. The CDR3 covers 10 residues. The source of this sequence is a woman aged 45-65 years with multiple sclerosis. Sequencing input: PBMCs. The rearrangement uses TRBV29-1 and TRBJ2-1; D ambiguous. The CDR3 DNA reads TGCAGCTCACGTGGCAGTGAGCAGTTCTTC. It is translated as CSSRGSEQFF.